These 19 T cell receptor beta chains came from one sample sequenced in a study of blood T cell repertoires in COVID-19. Profiling relied on immunoSEQ multiplex PCR, and the TCRdb table lists in-frame clones only, not all of them. Seen here are 230,000 or so clones, 84% observed once, and the top ten hold just under 20%. Source material: peripheral blood. The receptors shown here come from a man aged 25 to 40 with active or convalescent COVID-19.

This clone was picked up a small number of times. The chain uses TRBV9 and TRBJ2-7; 9 nucleotides line up with TRBD1. This CDR3 comprises 15 residues. Germline CDR1 and CDR2: SGDLS and YYNGEE. Trimming took 3 bases from V and 2 from J; bases not matched to a gene: 6. CDR3 protein: CASSGGTGPAYEQYF. The DNA for the CDR3 is TGTGCCAGCAGCGGAGGGACAGGGCCCGCCTACGAGCAGTACTTC.

This clone was seen a single time. This sequence joins TRBV3-1 (or the pseudogene TRBV3-2) and TRBJ2-2; TRBD2 might be the D (6 bases). Between the trimmed V and J ends, which lost 1 base and 6 bases, there was a span of 15 bases. CDR3 length equals 16 residues. The germline V gene encodes CDR1 LGHDT and CDR2 YNNKEL (reference sequence). The CDR3 bases are TGTGCCAGCAGCCAAGTGGGGACGTCGGGGGCCGGGGAGCTGTTTTTT. It translates to CASSQVGTSGAGELFF.

The sample holds one count of this clone. J is TRBJ1-1 and V is TRBV5-5, with D unresolved. The ends were cut back, 0 bases at V and 5 bases at J, with 8 bases in the middle. The CDR3 is 13 amino acids. From germline, CDR1 is SGHKS and CDR2 YYEKEE (reference sequence). For the CDR3, the DNA is TGTGCCAGCAGCTTGGATCCGAGAACTGAAGCTTTCTTT. Translating gives CASSLDPRTEAFF.

The CDR3 loop is CASSLSLDNEQFF. As DNA, the CDR3 is TGCGCCAGCAGCTTGAGCTTGGACAATGAGCAGTTCTTC. The chain links TRBV5-1 to TRBJ2-1; D is ambiguous. Per the germline V gene, CDR1 is SGHRS and CDR2 is YFSETQ. Trimming shortened V by 1 base and J by 5 bases, and 7 bases separated the two germline ends. The CDR3 contains 13 residues.

This chain uses TRBV5-1 with TRBJ2-3; 8 positions match TRBD2. CDR1 SGHRS and CDR2 YFSETQ come from the germline V gene. V lost 5 bases to trimming and J lost 5 bases; unmatched junction nucleotides: 10. This CDR3 spans 15 amino acids. The CDR3: CASRGTRGRIDTQYF. The CDR3 DNA reads TGCGCCAGCAGGGGGACTAGAGGAAGAATAGATACGCAGTATTTT. Based on the CDR3 plus reference TRBV5-1 and TRBJ2-3, the full variable domain is KAGVTQTPRYLIKTRGQQVTLSCSPISGHRSVSWYQQTPGQGLQFLFEYFSETQRNKGNFPGRFSGRQFSNSRSEMNVSTLELGDSALYLCASRGTRGRIDTQYFGPGTRLTVL.

The rearrangement links TRBV9 to TRBJ2-7, with D possibly matching TRBD2 (5 bases). CDR1 and CDR2 (germline): SGDLS, YYNGEE. This CDR3 spans 15 amino acids. Trimming removed 0 bases at V and 6 bases at J, with 16 bases between. The CDR3 DNA is TGTGCCAGCAGCGTAGTTTCGGCTAGCATCCGCGAGCAGTACTTC. It yields the protein CASSVVSASIREQYF. Full variable domain (remainder filled in from reference TRBV9 and TRBJ2-7): DSGVTQTPKHLITATGQRVTLRCSPRSGDLSVYWYQQSLDQGLQFLIQYYNGEERAKGNILERFSAQQFPDLHSELNLSSLELGDSALYFCASSVVSASIREQYFGPGTRLTVT.

This clone was counted between two and nine times. This rearrangement joins TRBV30 to TRBJ2-5; D is unclear. The V gene lost 4 bases and the J gene lost 2 bases, with 11 bases spanning the gap. CDR1 and CDR2 (germline): GTSNPN, SVGIG (reference sequence). The CDR3 has 13 residues. DNA of the CDR3: TGTGCCTGGATTGGTTCACTGCAAGAGACCCAGTACTTC. Its protein product is CAWIGSLQETQYF.

This clone was detected a few times. The chain links TRBV28 to TRBJ1-4; TRBD1 agrees at 9 bases. The CDR3 totals 15 residues. The germline V gene has CDR1 MDHEN and CDR2 SYDVKM. V lost 7 bases, J lost 8 bases, and 11 bases stayed unmatched. CDR3 sequence reads: CASTWDRTGDEKLFF. The CDR3 DNA is TGTGCCAGCACCTGGGATAGGACAGGGGACGAAAAACTGTTTTTT. The variable domain in full, with the rest retrieved from reference TRBV28 and TRBJ1-4, is DVKVTQSSRYLVKRTGEKVFLECVQDMDHENMFWYRQDPGLGLRLIYFSYDVKMKEKGDIPEGYSVSREKKERFSLILESASTNQTSMYLCASTWDRTGDEKLFFGSGTQLSVL.

The chain links TRBV2 to TRBJ1-1; D remains unclear. The CDR3 is 15 residues long. The V end lost 6 bases, the J end lost 1 base, and 15 bases lay between the germline ends. The V gene's germline CDR1 is SNHLY and CDR2 FYNNEI. The CDR3 bases are TGTGCCAGCAGGCGGGAGGAGGGCGGGAACACTGAAGCTTTCTTT. Protein: CASRREEGGNTEAFF.

The gene calls are TRBV9 and TRBJ1-2, with TRBD1 as a possible D gene (6 bases). CDR1 and CDR2 (germline): SGDLS, YYNGEE. Trimming left V 2 bases short and J 3 bases short, with 14 bases between. The CDR3 contains 15 residues. Here the CDR3 DNA reads TGTGCCAGCAGCGTCTCGACAGGCACCTACTATGGCTACACCTTC. This encodes CASSVSTGTYYGYTF.

The J gene is TRBJ1-4, the V gene TRBV6-5; no definite D call. Trimming took off 7 bases at V and 4 bases at J, with 13 bases between the two ends. From germline, CDR1 is MNHEY and CDR2 SVGAGI. The CDR3 has 14 residues. Written as DNA, the CDR3 is TGTGCCAGCAAGCCAGGCACAGTTAATGAAAAACTGTTTTTT. Amino acid sequence: CASKPGTVNEKLFF.

The V and J genes are TRBV15 and TRBJ1-6; weak D call: TRBD1 (5 bases). The germline V gene encodes CDR1 LNHNV and CDR2 YYDKDF (reference sequence). CDR3 size: 15 residues. Trimming took off 0 bases at V and 7 bases at J, with 10 bases between the two ends. The CDR3 DNA reads as TGTGCCACCAGCAGAGATTCGGGGGTAAATTCACCCCTCCACTTT. The encoded protein is CATSRDSGVNSPLHF. The complete variable domain, with remaining parts taken from reference TRBV15 and TRBJ1-6, reads DAMVIQNPRYQVTQFGKPVTLSCSQTLNHNVMYWYQQKSSQAPKLLFHYYDKDFNNEADTPDNFQSRRPNTSFCFLDIRSPGLGDTAMYLCATSRDSGVNSPLHFGNGTRLTVT.

This chain connects TRBV6-5 to TRBJ1-5, with 8 bases matching TRBD1. V lost 7 bases to trimming and J lost 6 bases; unmatched junction nucleotides: 8. The length of the CDR3 is 14 residues. Germline loops: CDR1 MNHEY, CDR2 SVGAGI. CDR3 nucleotide sequence: TGTGCCAGCACCAAAGACAGGGGAGGTCAGCCCCAGCATTTT. Its protein product is CASTKDRGGQPQHF.

The chain has TRBV28 and TRBJ2-7; 7 bases match TRBD1. V was pared by 4 bases and J by 6 bases, with 15 bases of the junction left unmatched. Germline values: CDR1 MDHEN, CDR2 SYDVKM. The CDR3 is 16 amino acids. The CDR3 is CASSWTGQRLRGEQYF. CDR3 DNA: TGTGCCAGCAGTTGGACGGGACAGAGGTTGAGGGGCGAGCAGTACTTC.

This sequence joins TRBV11-1 and TRBJ2-5, with a possible D match to TRBD2 (5 bases). The CDR3 is made up of 15 amino acids. Trimming pared 4 bases from V and 3 bases from J, leaving 15 bases between. Germline-derived CDR1 and CDR2 are SGHAT and FQDESV (reference sequence). Written as DNA, the CDR3 is TGTGCCAGCAGCTCCCCCCCGGACGGGGAAGAGACCCAGTACTTC. Translated, it gives CASSSPPDGEETQYF.

This rearrangement joins TRBV18 to TRBJ2-1; 15 nucleotides line up with TRBD2. CDR1 and CDR2 (germline): KGHSH, LQKENI. There are 17 residues in the CDR3. J gave up 3 bases and V 3 bases, and 3 bases lay outside the gene matches. CDR3: CASSPRTSGRVYNEQFF. The CDR3 DNA is TGTGCCAGCTCACCCAGGACTAGCGGGAGGGTCTACAATGAGCAGTTCTTC.

This chain links TRBV5-1 with TRBJ2-3; the match to TRBD1 covers 11 bases. V was clipped by 8 bases and J by 6 bases; unmatched bases: 8. CDR1 SGHRS and CDR2 YFSETQ come from the germline V gene. The CDR3 covers 14 residues. The CDR3 coding sequence is TGCGCCAGTGCGGGGACAGGGGGATCGGATACGCAGTATTTT. This encodes CASAGTGGSDTQYF.

The CDR3 loop is CASTPGQGVGELFF. CDR3 sequence (DNA): TGTGCCAGCACCCCGGGACAGGGGGTCGGGGAGCTGTTTTTT. The J gene is TRBJ2-2, the V gene TRBV6-5; 11 positions match TRBD1. The CDR3 extends over 14 amino acids. Per germline, CDR1 MNHEY and CDR2 SVGAGI. Trimming at V came to 7 bases and at J to 7 bases, leaving 5 bases not matched to a gene.

The chain has TRBV19 and TRBJ1-3; no definite D call. Germline V gene lookup returns CDR1 LNHDA and CDR2 SQIVND (reference sequence). Trimming took off 5 bases at V and 8 bases at J, with 13 bases between the two ends. The CDR3 has 13 amino acids. This CDR3 is CASSYPGVYTIYF. In nucleotides, the CDR3 is TGTGCCAGTAGTTACCCGGGAGTCTACACCATATATTTT.